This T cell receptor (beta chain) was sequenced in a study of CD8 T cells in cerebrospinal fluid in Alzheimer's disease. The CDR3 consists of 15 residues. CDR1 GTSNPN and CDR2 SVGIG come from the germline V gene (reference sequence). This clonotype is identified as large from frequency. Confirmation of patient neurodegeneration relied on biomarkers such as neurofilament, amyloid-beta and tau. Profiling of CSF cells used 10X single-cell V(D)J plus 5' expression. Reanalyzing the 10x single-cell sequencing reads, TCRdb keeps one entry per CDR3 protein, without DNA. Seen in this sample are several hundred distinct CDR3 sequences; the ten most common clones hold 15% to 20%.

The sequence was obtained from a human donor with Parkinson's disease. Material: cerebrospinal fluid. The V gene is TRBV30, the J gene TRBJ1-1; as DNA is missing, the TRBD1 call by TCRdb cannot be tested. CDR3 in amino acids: CAWSVPGQPNTEAFF.